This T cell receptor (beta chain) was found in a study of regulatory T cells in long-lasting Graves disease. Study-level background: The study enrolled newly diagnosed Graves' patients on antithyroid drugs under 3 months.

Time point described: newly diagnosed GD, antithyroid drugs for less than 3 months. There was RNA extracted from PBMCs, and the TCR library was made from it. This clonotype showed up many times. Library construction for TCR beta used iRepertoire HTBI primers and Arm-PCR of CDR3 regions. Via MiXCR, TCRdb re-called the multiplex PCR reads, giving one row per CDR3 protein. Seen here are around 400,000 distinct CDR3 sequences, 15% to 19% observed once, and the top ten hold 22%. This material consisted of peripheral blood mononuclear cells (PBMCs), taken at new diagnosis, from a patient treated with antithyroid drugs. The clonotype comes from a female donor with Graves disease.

The CDR3 spells CASSLHGDRDQPQHF. DNA for the CDR3: TGTGCCAGCAGCCTACATGGGGACAGGGACCAGCCCCAGCATTTT. The chain has TRBV6-1 and TRBJ1-5, with TRBD1 matching 9 bases. The CDR3 covers 15 residues. V dropped 6 bases and J dropped 7; count of bases not matched to a gene: 10. CDR1 MNHNS and CDR2 SASEGT come from the germline V gene.